The following is a T cell receptor beta chain sequence with its context. The entry originates in a study of CD8 T cells in ankylosing spondylitis. TCRdb recomputed calls from the 5' RACE reads with MiXCR, one row per CDR3 protein. The sample consists of more than 30,000 distinct CDR3 sequences, 10% to 15% of them appearing once. Germline V gene sequence: CDR1 MNHNS, CDR2 SASEGT. V lost 1 base and J lost 3; bases outside the gene matches: 9. The CDR3 consists of 17 residues. Sequenced sample: synovial fluid, either unsorted or a sorted T cell fraction (not recorded which). The J gene is TRBJ2-7, the V gene TRBV6-1, with TRBD1 matching over 10 bases. This TCR came from a male donor with ankylosing spondylitis. The CDR3 DNA follows: TGTGCCAGCAGTGAAGTAACCCCTGGACAGGGGGGCTACGAGCAGTACTTC. This codes for CASSEVTPGQGGYEQYF.